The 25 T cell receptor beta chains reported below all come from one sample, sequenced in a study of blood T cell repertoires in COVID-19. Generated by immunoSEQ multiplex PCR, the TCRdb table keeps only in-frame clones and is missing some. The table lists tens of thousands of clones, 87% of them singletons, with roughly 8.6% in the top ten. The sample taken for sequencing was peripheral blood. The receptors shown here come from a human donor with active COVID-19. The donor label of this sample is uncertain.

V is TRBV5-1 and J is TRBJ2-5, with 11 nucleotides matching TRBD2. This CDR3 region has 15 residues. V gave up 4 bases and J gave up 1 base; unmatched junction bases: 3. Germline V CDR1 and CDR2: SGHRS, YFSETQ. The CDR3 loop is CASSKGTSGQETQYF. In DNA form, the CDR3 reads TGCGCCAGCAGCAAAGGGACTAGCGGCCAAGAGACCCAGTACTTC.

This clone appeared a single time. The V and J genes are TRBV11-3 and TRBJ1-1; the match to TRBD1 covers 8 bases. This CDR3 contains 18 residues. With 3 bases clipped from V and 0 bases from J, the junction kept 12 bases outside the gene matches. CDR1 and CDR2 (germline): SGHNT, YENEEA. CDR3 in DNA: TGTGCCAGCAGCTTGGGGCCCGGACAGGGTCGAATGAACACTGAAGCTTTCTTT. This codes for CASSLGPGQGRMNTEAFF.

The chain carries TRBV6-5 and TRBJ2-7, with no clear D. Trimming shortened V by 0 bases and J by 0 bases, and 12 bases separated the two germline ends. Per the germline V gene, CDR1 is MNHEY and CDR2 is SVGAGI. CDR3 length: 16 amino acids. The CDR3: CASSYSAWASSYEQYF. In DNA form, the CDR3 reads TGTGCCAGCAGTTACTCCGCCTGGGCCAGCTCCTACGAGCAGTACTTC.

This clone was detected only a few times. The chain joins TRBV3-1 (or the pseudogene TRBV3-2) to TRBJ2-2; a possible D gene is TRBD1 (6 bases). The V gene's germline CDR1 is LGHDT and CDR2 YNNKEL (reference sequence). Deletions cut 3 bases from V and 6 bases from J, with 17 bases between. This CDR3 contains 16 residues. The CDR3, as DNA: TGTGCCAGCAGCCAGAACAGGGCAGGGCTCCCCGGGGAGCTGTTTTTT. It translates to CASSQNRAGLPGELFF.

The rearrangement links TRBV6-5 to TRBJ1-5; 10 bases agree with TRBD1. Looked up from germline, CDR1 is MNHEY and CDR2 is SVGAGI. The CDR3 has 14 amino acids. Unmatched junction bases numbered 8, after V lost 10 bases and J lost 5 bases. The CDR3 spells CATGQGNLDQPQHF. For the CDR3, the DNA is TGTGCCACGGGACAGGGGAATTTAGATCAGCCCCAGCATTTT.

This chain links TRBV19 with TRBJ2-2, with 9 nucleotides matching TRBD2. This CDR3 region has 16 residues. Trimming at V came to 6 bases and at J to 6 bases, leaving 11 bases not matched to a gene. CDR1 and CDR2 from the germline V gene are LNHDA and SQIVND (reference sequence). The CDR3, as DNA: TGTGCCAGTAGGAAAAACAGCGGGAGGTCGGCCGGGGAGCTGTTTTTT. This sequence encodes CASRKNSGRSAGELFF.

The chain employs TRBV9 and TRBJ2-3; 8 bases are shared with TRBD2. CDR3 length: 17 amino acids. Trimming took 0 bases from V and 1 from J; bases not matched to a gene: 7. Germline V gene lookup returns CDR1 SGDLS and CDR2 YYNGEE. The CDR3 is CASSVATSGIGTDTQYF. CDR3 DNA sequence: TGTGCCAGCAGCGTAGCTACTAGCGGTATTGGCACAGATACGCAGTATTTT.

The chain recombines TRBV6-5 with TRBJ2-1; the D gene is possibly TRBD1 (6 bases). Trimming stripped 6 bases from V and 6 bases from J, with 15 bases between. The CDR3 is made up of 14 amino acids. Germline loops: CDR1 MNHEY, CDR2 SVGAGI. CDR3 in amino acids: CASRGASTANEQFF. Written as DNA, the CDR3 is TGTGCCAGCAGGGGGGCGTCGACAGCCAATGAGCAGTTCTTC.

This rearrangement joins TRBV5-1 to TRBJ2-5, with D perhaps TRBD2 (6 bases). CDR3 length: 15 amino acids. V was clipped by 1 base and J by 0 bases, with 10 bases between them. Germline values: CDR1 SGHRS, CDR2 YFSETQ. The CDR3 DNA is TGCGCCAGCAGCTTGTACGGGAGCCACCAAGAGACCCAGTACTTC. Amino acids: CASSLYGSHQETQYF.

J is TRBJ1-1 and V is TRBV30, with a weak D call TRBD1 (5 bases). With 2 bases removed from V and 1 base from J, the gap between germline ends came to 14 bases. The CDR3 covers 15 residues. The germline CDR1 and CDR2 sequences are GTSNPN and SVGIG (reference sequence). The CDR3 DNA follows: TGTGCCTGGAGTACTCTCCTCGGGGGGAACACTGAAGCTTTCTTT. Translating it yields CAWSTLLGGNTEAFF.

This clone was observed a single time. The CDR3 region is CASSLESGGRNEQFF. For the CDR3, the DNA is TGTGCCAGCAGCTTAGAGAGCGGGGGGCGGAATGAGCAGTTCTTC. The chain carries TRBV7-2 and TRBJ2-1; 9 bases are shared with TRBD2. The germline V gene has CDR1 SGHTA and CDR2 FQGNSA. V gave up 1 base and J gave up 7 bases; unmatched junction bases: 5. CDR3 length: 15 residues. Full variable domain (missing parts from reference TRBV7-2 and TRBJ2-1): GAGVSQSPSNKVTEKGKDVELRCDPISGHTALYWYRQSLGQGLEFLIYFQGNSAPDKSGLPSDRFSAERTGGSVSTLTIQRTQQEDSAVYLCASSLESGGRNEQFFGPGTRLTVL.

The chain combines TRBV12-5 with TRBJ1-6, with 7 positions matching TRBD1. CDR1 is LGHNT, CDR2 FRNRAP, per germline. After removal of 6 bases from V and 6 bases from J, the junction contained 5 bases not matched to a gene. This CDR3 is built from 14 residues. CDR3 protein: CASGVGQINSPLHF. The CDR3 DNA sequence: TGTGCTAGTGGCGTGGGACAGATTAATTCACCCCTCCACTTT.

CDR3 nucleotides: TGTGCCAGCAGTGACTCACCCGGCGGAAAACTGTTTTTT. This sequence encodes CASSDSPGGKLFF. This chain uses TRBV6-4 with TRBJ1-4; D unresolved. In germline, CDR1 is MRHNA, CDR2 SNTAGT. Trimming took 0 bases from V and 10 from J, leaving 9 bases between them. The CDR3 is made up of 13 amino acids.

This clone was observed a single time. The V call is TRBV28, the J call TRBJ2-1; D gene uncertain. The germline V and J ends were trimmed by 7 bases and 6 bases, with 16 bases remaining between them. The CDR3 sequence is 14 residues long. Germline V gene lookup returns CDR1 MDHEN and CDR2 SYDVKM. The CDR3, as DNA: TGTGCCAGCACCCCTAGTGGTTTGACCAATGAGCAGTTCTTC. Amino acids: CASTPSGLTNEQFF. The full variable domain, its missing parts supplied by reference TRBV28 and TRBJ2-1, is DVKVTQSSRYLVKRTGEKVFLECVQDMDHENMFWYRQDPGLGLRLIYFSYDVKMKEKGDIPEGYSVSREKKERFSLILESASTNQTSMYLCASTPSGLTNEQFFGPGTRLTVL.

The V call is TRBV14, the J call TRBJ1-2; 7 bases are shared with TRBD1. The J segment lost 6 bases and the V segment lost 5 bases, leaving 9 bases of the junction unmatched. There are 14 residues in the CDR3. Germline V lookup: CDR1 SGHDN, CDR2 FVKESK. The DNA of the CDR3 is TGTGCCAGCAGCGACCTAAGGGGGCGAGATGGCTACACCTTC. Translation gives CASSDLRGRDGYTF.

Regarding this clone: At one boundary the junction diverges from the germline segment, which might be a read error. The CDR3 DNA reads as TGTGCCCGGAGTGGGGAGGGGACCTCCTGGAACGGGGAGCTGTTTTTT. Its translation is CARSGEGTSWNGELFF. The rearrangement uses TRBV30 and TRBJ2-2, with 7 bases that match TRBD2. This CDR3 spans 16 amino acids. CDR1 is GTSNPN, CDR2 SVGIG, per germline (reference sequence).

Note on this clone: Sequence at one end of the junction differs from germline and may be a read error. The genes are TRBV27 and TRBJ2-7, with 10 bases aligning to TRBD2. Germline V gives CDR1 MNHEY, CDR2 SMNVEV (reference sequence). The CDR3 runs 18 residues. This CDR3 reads CANSLSGLAGVNSYEQYF. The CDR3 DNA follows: TGTGCCAACAGTTTATCTGGCCTAGCGGGAGTCAACTCCTACGAGCAGTACTTC.

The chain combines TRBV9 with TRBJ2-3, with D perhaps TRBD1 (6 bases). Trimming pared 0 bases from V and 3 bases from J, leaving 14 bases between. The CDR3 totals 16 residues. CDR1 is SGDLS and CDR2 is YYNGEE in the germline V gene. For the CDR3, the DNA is TGTGCCAGCAGCGTAGCACAGGGCATATGGACAGATACGCAGTATTTT. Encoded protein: CASSVAQGIWTDTQYF.

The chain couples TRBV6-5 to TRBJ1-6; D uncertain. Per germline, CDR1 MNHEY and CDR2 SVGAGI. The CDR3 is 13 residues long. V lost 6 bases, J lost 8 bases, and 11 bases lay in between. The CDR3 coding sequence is TGTGCCAGCAGCTATAAGAAAGATTCACCCCTCCACTTT. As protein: CASSYKKDSPLHF.

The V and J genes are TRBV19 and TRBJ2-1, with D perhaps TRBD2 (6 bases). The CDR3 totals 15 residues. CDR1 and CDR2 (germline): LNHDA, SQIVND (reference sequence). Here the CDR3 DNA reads TGTGGGGAGGAAGACCGGGCGTTGTCCAGGTGCGAGCAGTTCTTC. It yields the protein CGEEDRALSRCEQFF.

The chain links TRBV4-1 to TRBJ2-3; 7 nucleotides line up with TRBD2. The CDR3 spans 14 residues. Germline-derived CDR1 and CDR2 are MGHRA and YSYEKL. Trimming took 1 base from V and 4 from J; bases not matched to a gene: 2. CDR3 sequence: CASSQGLAADTQYF. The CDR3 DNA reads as TGCGCCAGCAGCCAAGGTCTAGCGGCAGATACGCAGTATTTT.

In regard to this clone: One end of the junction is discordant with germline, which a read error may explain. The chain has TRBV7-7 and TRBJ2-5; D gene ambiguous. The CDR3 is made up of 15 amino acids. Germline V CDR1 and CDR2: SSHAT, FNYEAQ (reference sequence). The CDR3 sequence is CASSPAVGLKETQYF. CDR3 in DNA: TGTGCTAGCAGCCCCGCAGTGGGCTTAAAAGAGACCCAGTACTTC. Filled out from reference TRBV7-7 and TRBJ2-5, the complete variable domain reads GAGVSQSPRYKVTKRGQDVTLRCDPISSHATLYWYQQALGQGPEFLTYFNYEAQPDKSGLPSDRFSAERPEGSISTLTIQRTEQRDSAMYRCASSPAVGLKETQYFGPGTRLLVL.

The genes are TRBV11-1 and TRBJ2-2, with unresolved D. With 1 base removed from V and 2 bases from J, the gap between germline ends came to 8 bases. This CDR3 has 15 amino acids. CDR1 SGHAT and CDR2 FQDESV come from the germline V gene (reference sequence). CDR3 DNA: TGTGCCAGCAGCTTAGGGCCTTTCAACACCGGGGAGCTGTTTTTT. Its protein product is CASSLGPFNTGELFF.

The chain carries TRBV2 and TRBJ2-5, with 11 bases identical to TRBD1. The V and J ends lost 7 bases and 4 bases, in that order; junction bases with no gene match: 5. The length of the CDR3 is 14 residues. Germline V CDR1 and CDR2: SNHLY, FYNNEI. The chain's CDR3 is CASTRDRGLETQYF. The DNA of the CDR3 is TGTGCCAGCACCCGGGACAGGGGGTTAGAGACCCAGTACTTC.

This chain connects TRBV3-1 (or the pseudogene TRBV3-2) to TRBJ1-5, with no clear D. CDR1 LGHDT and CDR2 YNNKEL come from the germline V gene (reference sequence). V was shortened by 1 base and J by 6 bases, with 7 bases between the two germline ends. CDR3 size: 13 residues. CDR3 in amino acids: CASSQATSQPQHF. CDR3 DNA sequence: TGTGCCAGCAGCCAAGCCACCAGTCAGCCCCAGCATTTT.